The present TCR beta chain was sequenced within a study of T cell repertoires in cytomegalovirus infection. About the study: Carrying CMV and the relevant HLA type showed in public TCR beta signatures.

TCRdb analysed the reads with MiXCR anew, one entry per CDR3 protein. This sample yields about 700,000 distinct CDR3 sequences, of which roughly 33% are seen a single time; around a sixth belongs to the top ten. This clonotype has just a few counts. What it binds is not known. Germline V lookup: CDR1 MGHRA, CDR2 YSYEKL. After removal of 6 bases from V and 4 bases from J, the junction contained 5 bases not matched to a gene. The CDR3 spans 14 residues. The chain joins TRBV4-1 to TRBJ1-1, with 10 nucleotides matching TRBD1. The specimen comprised cultured PBMCs, sampled from culture after CMV antigen stimulation. The receptor was derived from a human donor in good health (CMV status not recorded). Some clones in this sample may be carry-over from other donors' samples. CDR3: CASRRQGASTEAFF. CDR3 in DNA: TGCGCCAGCAGGAGACAGGGGGCGAGCACTGAAGCTTTCTTT.